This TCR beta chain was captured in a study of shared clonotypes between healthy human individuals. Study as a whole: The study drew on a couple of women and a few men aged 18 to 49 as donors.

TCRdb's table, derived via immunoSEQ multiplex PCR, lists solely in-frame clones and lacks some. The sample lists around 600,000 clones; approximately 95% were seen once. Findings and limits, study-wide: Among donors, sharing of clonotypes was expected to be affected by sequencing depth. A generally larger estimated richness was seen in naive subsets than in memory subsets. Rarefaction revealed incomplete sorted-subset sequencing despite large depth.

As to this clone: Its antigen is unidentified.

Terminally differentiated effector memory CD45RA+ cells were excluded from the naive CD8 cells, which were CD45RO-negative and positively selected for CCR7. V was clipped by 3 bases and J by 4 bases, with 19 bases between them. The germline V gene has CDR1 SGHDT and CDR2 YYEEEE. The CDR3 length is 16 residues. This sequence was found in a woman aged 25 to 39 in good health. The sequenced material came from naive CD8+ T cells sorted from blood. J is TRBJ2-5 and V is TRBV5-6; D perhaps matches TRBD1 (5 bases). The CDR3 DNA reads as TGTGCCAGCAGCTCCGGACACGACGAGATGGGAGAGACCCAGTACTTC. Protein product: CASSSGHDEMGETQYF.